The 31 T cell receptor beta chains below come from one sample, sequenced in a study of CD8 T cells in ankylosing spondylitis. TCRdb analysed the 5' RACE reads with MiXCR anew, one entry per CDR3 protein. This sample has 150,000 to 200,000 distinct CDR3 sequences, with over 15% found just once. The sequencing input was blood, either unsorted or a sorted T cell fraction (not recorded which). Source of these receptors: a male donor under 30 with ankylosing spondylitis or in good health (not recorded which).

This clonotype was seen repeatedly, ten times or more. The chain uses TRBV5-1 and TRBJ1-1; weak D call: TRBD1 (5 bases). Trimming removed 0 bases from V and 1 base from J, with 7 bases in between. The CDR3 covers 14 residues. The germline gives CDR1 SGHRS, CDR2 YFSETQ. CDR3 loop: CASSLERGNTEAFF. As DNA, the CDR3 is TGCGCCAGCAGCTTGGAAAGGGGGAACACTGAAGCTTTCTTT.

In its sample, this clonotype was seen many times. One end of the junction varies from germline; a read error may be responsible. The CDR3 reads CASREGVSGANVLTF. The CDR3 bases are TGTGCCAGCAGAGAAGGGGTCTCTGGGGCCAACGTCCTGACTTTC. The chain links TRBV2 to TRBJ2-6, with D possibly being TRBD1 (5 bases). The germline V gene has CDR1 SNHLY and CDR2 FYNNEI. CDR3 size: 15 residues.

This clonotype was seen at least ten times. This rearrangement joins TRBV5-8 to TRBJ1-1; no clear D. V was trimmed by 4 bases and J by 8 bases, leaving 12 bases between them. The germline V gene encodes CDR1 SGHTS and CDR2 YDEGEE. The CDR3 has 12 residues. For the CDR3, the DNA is TGTGCCAGCAGCCCGCAAACCGTAGAAGCTTTCTTT. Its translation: CASSPQTVEAFF.

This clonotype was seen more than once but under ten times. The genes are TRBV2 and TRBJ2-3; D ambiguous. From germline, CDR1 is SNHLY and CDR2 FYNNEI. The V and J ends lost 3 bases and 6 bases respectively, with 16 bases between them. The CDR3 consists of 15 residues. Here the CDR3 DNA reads TGTGCCAGCAGTGACGGCAGCCCTTCGATTGATACGCAGTATTTT. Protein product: CASSDGSPSIDTQYF.

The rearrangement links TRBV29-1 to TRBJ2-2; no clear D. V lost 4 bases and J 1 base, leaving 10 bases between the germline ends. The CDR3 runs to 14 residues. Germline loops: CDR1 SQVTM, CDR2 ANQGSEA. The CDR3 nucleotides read TGCAGCGTTGGGAAAGGGCTGAACACCGGGGAGCTGTTTTTT. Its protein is CSVGKGLNTGELFF.

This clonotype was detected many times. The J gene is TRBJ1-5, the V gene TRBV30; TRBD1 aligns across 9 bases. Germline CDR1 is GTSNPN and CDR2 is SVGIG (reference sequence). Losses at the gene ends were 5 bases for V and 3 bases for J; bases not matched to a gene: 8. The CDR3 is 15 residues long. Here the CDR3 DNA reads TGTGCCTGGGAATCCGGGACAGGGCCCAATCAGCCCCAGCATTTT. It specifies CAWESGTGPNQPQHF.

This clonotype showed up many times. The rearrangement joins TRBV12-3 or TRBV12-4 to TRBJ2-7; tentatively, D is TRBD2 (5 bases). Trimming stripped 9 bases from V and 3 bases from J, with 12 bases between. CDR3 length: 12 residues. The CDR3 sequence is CARETGNYEQYV. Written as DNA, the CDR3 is TGTGCCAGGGAAACCGGGAACTACGAGCAGTACGTC.

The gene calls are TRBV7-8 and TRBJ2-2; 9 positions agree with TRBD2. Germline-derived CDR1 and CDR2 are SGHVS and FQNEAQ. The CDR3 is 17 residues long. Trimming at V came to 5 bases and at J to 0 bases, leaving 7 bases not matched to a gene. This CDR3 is CASSVSGRHANTGELFF. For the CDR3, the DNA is TGTGCCAGCAGCGTCAGCGGGAGGCACGCGAACACCGGGGAGCTGTTTTTT.

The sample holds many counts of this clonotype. CDR3 in DNA: TGTGCCAGCAGCAATAGACGGCAAGAGACCCAGTACTTC. Translated, it gives CASSNRRQETQYF. The chain combines TRBV9 with TRBJ2-5; D unclear. The CDR3 is 13 amino acids. Trimming pared 4 bases from V and 2 bases from J, leaving 9 bases between. CDR1 and CDR2 from the germline V gene are SGDLS and YYNGEE.

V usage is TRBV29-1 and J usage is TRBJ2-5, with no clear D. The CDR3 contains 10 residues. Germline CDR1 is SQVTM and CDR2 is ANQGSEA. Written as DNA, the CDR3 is TGCAGTGCGTACGCTGGGACCCAGTACTTC. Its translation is CSAYAGTQYF.

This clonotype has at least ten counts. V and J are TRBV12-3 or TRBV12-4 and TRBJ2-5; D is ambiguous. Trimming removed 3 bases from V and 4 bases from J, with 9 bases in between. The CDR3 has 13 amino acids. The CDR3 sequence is CASSFPPGETQYF. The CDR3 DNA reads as TGTGCCAGCAGTTTCCCGCCGGGAGAGACCCAGTACTTC.

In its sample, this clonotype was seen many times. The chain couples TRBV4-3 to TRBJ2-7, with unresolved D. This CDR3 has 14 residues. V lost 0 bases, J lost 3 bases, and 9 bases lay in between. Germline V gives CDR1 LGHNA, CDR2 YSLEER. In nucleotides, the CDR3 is TGCGCCAGCAGCCAAGATCAGGAGCACTACGAGCAGTACTTC. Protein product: CASSQDQEHYEQYF.

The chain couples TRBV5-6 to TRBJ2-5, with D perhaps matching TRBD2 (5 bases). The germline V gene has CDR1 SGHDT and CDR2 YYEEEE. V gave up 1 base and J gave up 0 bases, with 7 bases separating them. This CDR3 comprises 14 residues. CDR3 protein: CASSLRGYQETQYF. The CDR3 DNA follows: TGTGCCAGCAGCTTGCGGGGATACCAAGAGACCCAGTACTTC.

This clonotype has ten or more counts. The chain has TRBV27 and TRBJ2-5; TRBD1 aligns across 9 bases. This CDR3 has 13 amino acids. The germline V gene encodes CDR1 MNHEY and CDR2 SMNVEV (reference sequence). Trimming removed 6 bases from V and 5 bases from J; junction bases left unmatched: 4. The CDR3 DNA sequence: TGTGCCAGCAGACCACAGGGGGCTGAGACCCAGTACTTC. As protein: CASRPQGAETQYF.

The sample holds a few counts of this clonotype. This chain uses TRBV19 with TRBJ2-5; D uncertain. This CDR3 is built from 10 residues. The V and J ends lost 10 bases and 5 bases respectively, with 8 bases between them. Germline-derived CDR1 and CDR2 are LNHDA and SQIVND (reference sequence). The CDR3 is CATIGETQYF. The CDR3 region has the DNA TGTGCCACCATCGGGGAGACCCAGTACTTC.

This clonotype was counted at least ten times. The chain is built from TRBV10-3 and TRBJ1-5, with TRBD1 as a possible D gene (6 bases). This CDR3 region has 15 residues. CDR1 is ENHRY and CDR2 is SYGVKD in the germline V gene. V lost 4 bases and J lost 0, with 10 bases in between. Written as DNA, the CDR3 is TGTGCCATCAGTGGGACAGAATATAGCAATCAGCCCCAGCATTTT. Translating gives CAISGTEYSNQPQHF.

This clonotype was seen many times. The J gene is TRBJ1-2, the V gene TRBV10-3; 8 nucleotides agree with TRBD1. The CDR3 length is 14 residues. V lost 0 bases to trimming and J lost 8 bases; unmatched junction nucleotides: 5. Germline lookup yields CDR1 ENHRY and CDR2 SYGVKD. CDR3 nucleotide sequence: TGTGCCATCAGTGAGTCGGCGGCAGGGGGCGGCTACACCTTC. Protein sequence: CAISESAAGGGYTF.

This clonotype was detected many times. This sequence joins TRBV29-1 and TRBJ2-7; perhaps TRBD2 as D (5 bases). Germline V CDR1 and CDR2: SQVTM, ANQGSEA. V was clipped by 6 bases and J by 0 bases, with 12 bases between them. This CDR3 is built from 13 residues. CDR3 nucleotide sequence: TGCAGCGTCCTTGAGGGAACCTCCTACGAGCAGTACTTC. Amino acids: CSVLEGTSYEQYF.

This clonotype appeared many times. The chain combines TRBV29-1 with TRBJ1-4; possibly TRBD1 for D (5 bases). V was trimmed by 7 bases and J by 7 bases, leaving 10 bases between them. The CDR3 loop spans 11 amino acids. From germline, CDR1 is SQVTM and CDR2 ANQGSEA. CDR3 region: CSAARGEKLFF. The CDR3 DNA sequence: TGCAGCGCGGCGAGGGGTGAAAAACTGTTTTTT.

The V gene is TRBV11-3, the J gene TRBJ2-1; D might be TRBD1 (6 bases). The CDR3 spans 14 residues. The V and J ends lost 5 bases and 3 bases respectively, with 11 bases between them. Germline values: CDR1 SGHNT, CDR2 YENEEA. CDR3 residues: CASSPRTDYNEQFF. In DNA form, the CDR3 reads TGTGCCAGCAGCCCCAGGACAGACTACAATGAGCAGTTCTTC.

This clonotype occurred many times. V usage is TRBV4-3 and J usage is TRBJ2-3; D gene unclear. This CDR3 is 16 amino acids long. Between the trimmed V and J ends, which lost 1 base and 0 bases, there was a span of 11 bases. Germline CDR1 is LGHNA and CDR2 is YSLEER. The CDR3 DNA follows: TGCGCCAGCAGCCAAGCTCGCCTAGGAAGCACAGATACGCAGTATTTT. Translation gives CASSQARLGSTDTQYF.

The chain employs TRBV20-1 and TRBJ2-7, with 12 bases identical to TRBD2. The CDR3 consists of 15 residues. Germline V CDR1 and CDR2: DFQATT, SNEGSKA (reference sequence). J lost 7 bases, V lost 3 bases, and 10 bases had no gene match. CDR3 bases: TGCAGTGCTAGCGGAAGACTAGCGGGAGTGCAAGAGCAGTACTTC. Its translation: CSASGRLAGVQEQYF.

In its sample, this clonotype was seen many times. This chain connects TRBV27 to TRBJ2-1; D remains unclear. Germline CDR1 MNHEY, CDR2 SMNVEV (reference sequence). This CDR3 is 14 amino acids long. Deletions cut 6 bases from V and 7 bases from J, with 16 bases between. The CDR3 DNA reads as TGTGCCAGCAGCCCCCCCCCCGGAAATAATGAGCAGTTCTTC. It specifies CASSPPPGNNEQFF.

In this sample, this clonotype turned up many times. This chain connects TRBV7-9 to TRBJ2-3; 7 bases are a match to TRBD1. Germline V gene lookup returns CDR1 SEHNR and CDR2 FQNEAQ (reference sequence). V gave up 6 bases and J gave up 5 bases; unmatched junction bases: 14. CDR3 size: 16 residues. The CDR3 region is CASSSNSGTDIDTQYF. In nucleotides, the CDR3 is TGTGCCAGCAGTTCAAATTCCGGGACAGATATAGATACGCAGTATTTT.

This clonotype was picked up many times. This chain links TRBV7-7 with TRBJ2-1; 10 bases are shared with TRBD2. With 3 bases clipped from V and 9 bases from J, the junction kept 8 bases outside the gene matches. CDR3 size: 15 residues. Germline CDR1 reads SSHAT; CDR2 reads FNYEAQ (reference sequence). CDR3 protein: CASSFQLAGVTEQFF. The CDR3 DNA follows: TGTGCCAGCAGCTTCCAGCTAGCGGGAGTTACTGAGCAGTTCTTC.

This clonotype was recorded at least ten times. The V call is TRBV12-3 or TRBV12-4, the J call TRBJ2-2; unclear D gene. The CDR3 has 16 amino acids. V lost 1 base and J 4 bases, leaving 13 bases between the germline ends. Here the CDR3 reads CASSLVGGDFTGELFF. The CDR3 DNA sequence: TGTGCCAGCAGTTTAGTGGGCGGCGATTTCACCGGGGAGCTGTTTTTT.

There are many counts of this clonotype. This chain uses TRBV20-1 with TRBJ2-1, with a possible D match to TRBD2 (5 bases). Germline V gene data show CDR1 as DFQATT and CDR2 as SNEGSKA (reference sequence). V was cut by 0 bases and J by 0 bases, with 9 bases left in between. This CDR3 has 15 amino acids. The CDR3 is CSARDLSGSYNEQFF. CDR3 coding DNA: TGCAGTGCTAGAGATTTGAGCGGCTCCTACAATGAGCAGTTCTTC.

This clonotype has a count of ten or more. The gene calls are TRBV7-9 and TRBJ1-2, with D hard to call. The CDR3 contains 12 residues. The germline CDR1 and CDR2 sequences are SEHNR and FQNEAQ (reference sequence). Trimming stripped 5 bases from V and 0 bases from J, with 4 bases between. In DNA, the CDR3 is TGTGCCAGCAGCGAGACTAACTATGGCTACACCTTC. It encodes CASSETNYGYTF.

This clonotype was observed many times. DNA for the CDR3: TGTGCCACCAGTGAGGAGGCGGAGACCCAGTACTTC. This gives the protein CATSEEAETQYF. V and J are TRBV24-1 and TRBJ2-5; the D gene is possibly TRBD2 (5 bases). This CDR3 is built from 12 residues. CDR1 and CDR2 (germline): KGHDR, SFDVKD. The V and J ends lost 4 bases and 5 bases respectively, with 7 bases between them.

CDR3 region: CASSQVPGERYGYTF. The CDR3 DNA follows: TGTGCCAGCAGCCAAGTTCCAGGGGAGCGCTATGGCTACACCTTC. The chain employs TRBV14 and TRBJ1-2; D is possibly TRBD1 (6 bases). The CDR3 has 15 residues. V lost 1 base and J lost 4, with 13 bases in between. Germline V CDR1 and CDR2: SGHDN, FVKESK. Together with reference TRBV14 and TRBJ1-2, the CDR3 gives the full variable domain: EAGVTQFPSHSVIEKGQTVTLRCDPISGHDNLYWYRRVMGKEIKFLLHFVKESKQDESGMPNNRFLAERTGGTYSTLKVQPAELEDSGVYFCASSQVPGERYGYTFGSGTRLTVV.

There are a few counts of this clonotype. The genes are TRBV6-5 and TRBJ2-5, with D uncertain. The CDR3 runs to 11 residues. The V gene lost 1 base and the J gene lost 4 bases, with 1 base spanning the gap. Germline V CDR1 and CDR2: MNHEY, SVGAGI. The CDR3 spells CASSYLETQYF. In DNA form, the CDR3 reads TGTGCCAGCAGTTACTTAGAGACCCAGTACTTC.